A single sample is the source of the 17 T cell receptor beta chains below, sequenced in a study of shared clonotypes between healthy human individuals. Assay: immunoSEQ multiplex PCR; the TCRdb copy retains only in-frame clones and omits some. Here the sample spans roughly 770,000 clones, approximately 96% being singletons. CD8 cells classed as naive were CD45RO-negative and positively selected for CCR7, excluding terminally differentiated effector memory CD45RA+ cells. Sequencing used naive CD8+ T cells sorted from blood. These receptors were taken from a young man in good health.

This rearrangement joins TRBV29-1 to TRBJ1-2, with TRBD1 matching 9 bases. J lost 8 bases, V lost 7 bases, and 11 bases had no gene match. The CDR3 covers 13 residues. The germline CDR1 and CDR2 sequences are SQVTM and ANQGSEA. CDR3 amino acids: CSGLSGTGSGYTF. The CDR3 DNA reads as TGCAGCGGCCTATCCGGGACAGGGAGCGGCTACACCTTC.

The V call is TRBV10-1, the J call TRBJ2-6; 7 bases line up with TRBD2. The CDR3 spans 16 residues. CDR1 WNHNN and CDR2 SYGVQD come from the germline V gene (reference sequence). V shed 0 bases and J 2 bases; nucleotides not matched to a gene: 1. CDR3 sequence reads: CASSESGGPGANVLTF. The CDR3 DNA follows: TGCGCCAGCAGTGAGTCGGGAGGGCCTGGGGCCAACGTCCTGACTTTC.

This rearrangement joins TRBV7-9 to TRBJ1-3, with D unclear. The CDR3 has 17 amino acids. V gave up 1 base and J gave up 3 bases, with 16 bases separating them. CDR1 and CDR2 from the germline V gene are SEHNR and FQNEAQ (reference sequence). The CDR3 DNA reads TGTGCCAGCAGCTTAGTGGGCCGCCTTACGGATGGAAACACCATATATTTT. Encoded protein: CASSLVGRLTDGNTIYF.

The rearrangement uses TRBV2 and TRBJ2-2, with D tentatively TRBD1 (5 bases). This CDR3 has 16 residues. The V gene lost 0 bases and the J gene lost 12 bases, with 20 bases spanning the gap. The germline gives CDR1 SNHLY, CDR2 FYNNEI. CDR3 bases: TGTGCCAGCAGTGAAGCGCTTCTTCCCAGGGAAAGGAAGCTGTTTTTT. Its translation is CASSEALLPRERKLFF.

The genes are TRBV28 and TRBJ1-2; D gene ambiguous. V was clipped by 3 bases and J by 2 bases, with 13 bases between them. Germline assignment: CDR1 MDHEN and CDR2 SYDVKM. The CDR3 sequence is 15 residues long. Written as DNA, the CDR3 is TGTGCCAGCAGTTTTACCAGTGACCTCAACTATGGCTACACCTTC. Translating gives CASSFTSDLNYGYTF.

The V gene is TRBV2, the J gene TRBJ2-7; maybe TRBD1 (8 bases). The V gene's germline CDR1 is SNHLY and CDR2 FYNNEI. V lost 5 bases and J lost 1, with 15 bases in between. This CDR3 contains 15 residues. The CDR3 protein is CASSHDRGGSYEQYF. The CDR3 coding sequence is TGTGCCAGCAGTCACGACAGGGGAGGGTCCTACGAGCAGTACTTC.

This clone came up once. The chain carries TRBV5-1 and TRBJ2-2; D possibly corresponds to TRBD2 (6 bases). V lost 0 bases and J lost 3, with 15 bases in between. Germline CDR1 reads SGHRS; CDR2 reads YFSETQ. The CDR3 runs 17 residues. Here the CDR3 reads CASSLVASDEYTGELFF. The CDR3 region has the DNA TGCGCCAGCAGCTTGGTCGCTAGCGATGAATACACCGGGGAGCTGTTTTTT. Using reference TRBV5-1 and TRBJ2-2 for the parts outside the CDR3, the full variable domain is KAGVTQTPRYLIKTRGQQVTLSCSPISGHRSVSWYQQTPGQGLQFLFEYFSETQRNKGNFPGRFSGRQFSNSRSEMNVSTLELGDSALYLCASSLVASDEYTGELFFGEGSRLTVL.

The rearrangement uses TRBV7-8 and TRBJ1-4; D remains ambiguous. Trimming pared 1 base from V and 8 bases from J, leaving 5 bases between. Germline V lookup: CDR1 SGHVS, CDR2 FQNEAQ. The CDR3 extends over 12 amino acids. The CDR3 DNA follows: TGTGCCAGCAGCTTAGGTGGGGAAAAACTGTTTTTT. Translating it yields CASSLGGEKLFF.

The J gene is TRBJ2-1, the V gene TRBV27, with 7 bases aligning to TRBD2. Germline CDR1 reads MNHEY; CDR2 reads SMNVEV (reference sequence). This CDR3 has 16 amino acids. After removal of 5 bases from V and 1 base from J, the junction contained 8 bases not matched to a gene. CDR3 nucleotide sequence: TGTGCCAGCAGTACCGAGCGGGATCGGTCCTACAATGAGCAGTTCTTC. The encoded protein is CASSTERDRSYNEQFF.

The chain combines TRBV15 with TRBJ2-1; D remains ambiguous. V lost 5 bases and J lost 0, with 8 bases in between. The CDR3 is 14 amino acids. Germline assignment: CDR1 LNHNV and CDR2 YYDKDF (reference sequence). The CDR3 DNA follows: TGTGCCACCAGCTCAGACTTCTCCTACAATGAGCAGTTCTTC. It is translated as CATSSDFSYNEQFF.

The rearrangement joins TRBV5-1 to TRBJ2-7, with D tentatively TRBD1 or TRBD2 (5 bases each). Germline V gene sequence: CDR1 SGHRS, CDR2 YFSETQ. Between the trimmed V and J ends, which lost 4 bases and 4 bases, there was a span of 12 bases. The CDR3 loop spans 13 amino acids. The CDR3 bases are TGCGCCAGCAGCCTCGGGACCTTTTACGAGCAGTACTTC. Translating gives CASSLGTFYEQYF.

The chain employs TRBV7-2 and TRBJ2-7, with D perhaps given as TRBD1 or TRBD2 (5 bases each). Trimming shortened V by 2 bases and J by 6 bases, and 8 bases separated the two germline ends. This CDR3 has 12 residues. From germline, CDR1 is SGHTA and CDR2 FQGNSA. The CDR3 nucleotides are TGTGCCAGCAGCTTAACGGGGCGCGAGCAGTACTTC. This codes for CASSLTGREQYF.

This clone appeared once. This chain joins TRBV5-8 and TRBJ1-4; D gene ambiguous. Germline loops: CDR1 SGHTS, CDR2 YDEGEE. CDR3 length: 15 amino acids. V shed 4 bases and J shed 1 base, with 11 bases lying between them. CDR3 nucleotides: TGTGCCAGCAGCCTCCTGGAGGGAACTAATGAAAAACTGTTTTTT. Its protein is CASSLLEGTNEKLFF.

The chain carries TRBV27 and TRBJ2-2; perhaps D is TRBD1 or TRBD2 (5 bases each). Germline V gene lookup returns CDR1 MNHEY and CDR2 SMNVEV (reference sequence). The V end was cut by 6 bases, the J end by 6 bases, with 17 bases between. This CDR3 is built from 15 residues. CDR3 DNA: TGTGCCAGCAGGCAGGGACCCTACGAACCCGGGGAGCTGTTTTTT. It encodes CASRQGPYEPGELFF.

Here the CDR3 reads CASSAPGQGTGELFF. The CDR3 bases are TGTGCCAGCAGCGCCCCGGGACAGGGCACCGGGGAGCTGTTTTTT. This rearrangement joins TRBV7-3 to TRBJ2-2; 9 bases align to TRBD1. The CDR3 runs 15 residues. The trim removed 5 bases at V and 4 bases at J, leaving 5 bases unmatched. Germline V gene data show CDR1 as SGHTA and CDR2 as FQGTGA. The whole variable domain, remainder taken from reference TRBV7-3 and TRBJ2-2, is GAGVSQTPSNKVTEKGKYVELRCDPISGHTALYWYRQSLGQGPEFLIYFQGTGAADDSGLPNDRFFAVRPEGSVSTLKIQRTERGDSAVYLCASSAPGQGTGELFFGEGSRLTVL.

Note on this clone: The same CDR3 can be traced to other DNA sequences in this sample. The chain combines TRBV7-9 with TRBJ2-2; TRBD2 matches 8 bases. Trimming at V came to 4 bases and at J to 5 bases, leaving 6 bases not matched to a gene. Germline V gene data show CDR1 as SEHNR and CDR2 as FQNEAQ (reference sequence). The CDR3 is 15 residues long. The CDR3 reads CASSSPGTRTGELFF. The CDR3 DNA follows: TGTGCCAGCAGCTCCCCCGGGACTAGAACCGGGGAGCTGTTTTTT.

The CDR3 DNA reads TGTGCCAGCAGCCCCGGGGGGCGAGGCTATGGCTACACCTTC. Translating it yields CASSPGGRGYGYTF. The chain combines TRBV7-9 with TRBJ1-2, with TRBD1 as a possible D gene (6 bases). Germline V gives CDR1 SEHNR, CDR2 FQNEAQ (reference sequence). Between the trimmed V and J ends, which lost 5 bases and 4 bases, there was a span of 14 bases. The CDR3 contains 14 residues.